The clone carrying this T cell receptor beta chain occurred a few times. What it binds is not known. The source of the sample is a study of beta chain features in type 1 diabetes. As every portion of the isolated RNA was reverse transcribed, the sequencing read expressed TCRB transcripts. Using immunoSEQ multiplex PCR, the repertoire was profiled, and TCRdb retains in-frame clones only, with some absent. The profile covers around 500,000 clones, with around 10% appearing a single time and more than 0.045% taken by the ten largest. Study-wide findings and caveats: More deletions and fewer insertions at VDJ junctions were seen in type 1 diabetes patients.

This CDR3 has 15 amino acids. The V segment lost 8 bases and the J segment 5 bases; nucleotides outside the gene matches: 9. The TCR was taken from a woman between 18 and 29 years old in good health. The source material was naive CD4+ T cells from blood. This chain connects TRBV23-1 to TRBJ2-7; 13 bases line up with TRBD2. TRBV23-1 is noted as an ORF with a role that remains uncertain. CDR3 bases: TGCGCCAGCGGCCACACCGGGACTAGCGGGGACGAGCAGTACGTC. Translating gives CASGHTGTSGDEQYV.